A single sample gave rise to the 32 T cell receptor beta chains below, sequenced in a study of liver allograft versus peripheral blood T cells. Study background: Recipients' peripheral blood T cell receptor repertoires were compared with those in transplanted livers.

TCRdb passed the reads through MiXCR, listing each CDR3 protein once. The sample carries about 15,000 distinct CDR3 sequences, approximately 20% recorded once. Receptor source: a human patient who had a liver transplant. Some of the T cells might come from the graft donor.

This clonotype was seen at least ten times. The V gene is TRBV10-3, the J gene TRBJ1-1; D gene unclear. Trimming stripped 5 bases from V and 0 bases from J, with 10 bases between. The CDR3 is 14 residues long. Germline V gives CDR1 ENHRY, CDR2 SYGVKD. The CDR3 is CAISKGLMNTEAFF. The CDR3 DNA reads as TGTGCCATCAGTAAAGGGCTCATGAACACTGAAGCTTTCTTT.

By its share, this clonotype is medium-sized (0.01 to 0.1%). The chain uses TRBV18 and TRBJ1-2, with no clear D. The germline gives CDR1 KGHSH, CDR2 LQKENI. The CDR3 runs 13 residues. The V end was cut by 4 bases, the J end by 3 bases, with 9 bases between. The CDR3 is CASSRGSDYGYTF. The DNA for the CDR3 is TGTGCCAGCTCACGCGGCTCGGACTATGGCTACACCTTC.

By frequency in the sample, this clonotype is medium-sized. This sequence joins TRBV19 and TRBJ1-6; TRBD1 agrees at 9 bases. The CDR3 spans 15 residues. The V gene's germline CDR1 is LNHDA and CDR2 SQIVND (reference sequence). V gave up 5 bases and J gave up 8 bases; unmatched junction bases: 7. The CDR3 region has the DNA TGTGCCAGTAGTGTACCACAGGGGGCGGATTCACCCCTCCACTTT. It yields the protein CASSVPQGADSPLHF. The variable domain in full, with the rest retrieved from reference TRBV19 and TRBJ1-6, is DGGITQSPKYLFRKEGQNVTLSCEQNLNHDAMYWYRQDPGQGLRLIYYSQIVNDFQKGDIAEGYSVSREKKESFPLTVTSAQKNPTAFYLCASSVPQGADSPLHFGNGTRLTVT.

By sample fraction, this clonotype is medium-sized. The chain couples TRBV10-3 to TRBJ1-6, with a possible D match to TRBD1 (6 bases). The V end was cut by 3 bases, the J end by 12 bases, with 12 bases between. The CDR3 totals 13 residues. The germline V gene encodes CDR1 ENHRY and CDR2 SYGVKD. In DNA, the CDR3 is TGTGCCATCAGTGAAGTGGAGGGGGGACCCCTCCACTTT. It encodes CAISEVEGGPLHF.

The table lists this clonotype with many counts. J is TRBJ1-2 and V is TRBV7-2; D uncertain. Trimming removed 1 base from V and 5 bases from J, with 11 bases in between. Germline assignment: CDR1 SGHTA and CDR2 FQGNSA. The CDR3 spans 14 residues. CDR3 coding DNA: TGTGCCAGCAGCTTAGGGCCCCCTGGGTATGGCTACACCTTC. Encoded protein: CASSLGPPGYGYTF.

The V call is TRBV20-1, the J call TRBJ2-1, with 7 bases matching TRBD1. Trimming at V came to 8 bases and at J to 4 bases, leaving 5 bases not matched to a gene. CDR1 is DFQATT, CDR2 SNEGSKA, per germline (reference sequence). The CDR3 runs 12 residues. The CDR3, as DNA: TGCAGTTCTGGGACAGTGTACAATGAGCAGTTCTTC. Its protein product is CSSGTVYNEQFF.

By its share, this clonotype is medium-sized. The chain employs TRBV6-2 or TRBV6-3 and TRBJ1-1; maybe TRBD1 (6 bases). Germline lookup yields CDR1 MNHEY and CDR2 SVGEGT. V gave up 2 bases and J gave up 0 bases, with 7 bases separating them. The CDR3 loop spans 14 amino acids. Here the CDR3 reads CASSYGGMNTEAFF. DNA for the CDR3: TGTGCCAGCAGTTACGGGGGCATGAACACTGAAGCTTTCTTT.

CDR3 residues: CSAARDIDQPQHF. DNA of the CDR3: TGCAGTGCTGCCCGGGACATAGATCAGCCCCAGCATTTT. V and J are TRBV20-1 and TRBJ1-5; D perhaps matches TRBD1 (6 bases). This CDR3 region has 13 residues. Per germline, CDR1 DFQATT and CDR2 SNEGSKA (reference sequence). V gave up 5 bases and J gave up 5 bases, with 13 bases separating them.

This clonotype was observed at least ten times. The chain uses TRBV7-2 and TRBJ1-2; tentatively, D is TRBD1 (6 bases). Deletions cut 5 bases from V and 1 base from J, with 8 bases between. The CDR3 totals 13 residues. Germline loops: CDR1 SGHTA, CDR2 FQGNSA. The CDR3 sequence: CASSRDINYGYTF. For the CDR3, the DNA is TGTGCCAGCAGCAGGGACATTAACTATGGCTACACCTTC.

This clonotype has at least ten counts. This chain's CDR3 is CASSAEGRNYGYTF. The CDR3 DNA is TGTGCCAGCAGTGCCGAGGGGAGGAACTATGGCTACACCTTC. The chain couples TRBV6-1 to TRBJ1-2; maybe TRBD1 (5 bases). Trimming pared 4 bases from V and 2 bases from J, leaving 11 bases between. The CDR3 covers 14 residues. Germline V lookup: CDR1 MNHNS, CDR2 SASEGT.

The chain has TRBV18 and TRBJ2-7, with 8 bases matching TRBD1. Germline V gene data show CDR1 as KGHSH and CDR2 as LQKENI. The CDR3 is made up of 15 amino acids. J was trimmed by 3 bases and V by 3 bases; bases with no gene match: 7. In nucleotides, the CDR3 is TGTGCCAGCTCACCCTACCGGGACAGGCTCTACGAGCAGTACTTC. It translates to CASSPYRDRLYEQYF.

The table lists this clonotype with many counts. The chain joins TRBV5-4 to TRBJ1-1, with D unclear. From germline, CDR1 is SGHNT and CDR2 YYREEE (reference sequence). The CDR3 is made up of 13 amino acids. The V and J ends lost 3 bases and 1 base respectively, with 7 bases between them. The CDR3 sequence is CASSSRPNTEAFF. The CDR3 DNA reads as TGTGCCAGCAGCTCCAGGCCGAACACTGAAGCTTTCTTT. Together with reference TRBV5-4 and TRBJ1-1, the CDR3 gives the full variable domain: ETGVTQSPTHLIKTRGQQVTLRCSSQSGHNTVSWYQQALGQGPQFIFQYYREEENGRGNFPPRFSGLQFPNYSSELNVNALELDDSALYLCASSSRPNTEAFFGQGTRLTVV.

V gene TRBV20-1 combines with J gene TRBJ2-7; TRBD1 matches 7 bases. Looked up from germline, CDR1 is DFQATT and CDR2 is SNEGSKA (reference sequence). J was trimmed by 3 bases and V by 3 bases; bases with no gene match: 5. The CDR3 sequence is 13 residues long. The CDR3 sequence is CSARTGIRYEQYF. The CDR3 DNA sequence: TGCAGTGCTAGGACAGGGATCCGCTACGAGCAGTACTTC.

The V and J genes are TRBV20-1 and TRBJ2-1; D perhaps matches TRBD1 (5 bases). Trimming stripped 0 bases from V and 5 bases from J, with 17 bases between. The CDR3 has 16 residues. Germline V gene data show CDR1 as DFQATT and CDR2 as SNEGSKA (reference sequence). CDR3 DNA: TGCAGTGCTAGAGATGCCGGCAGGGCAGCTAACAATGAGCAGTTCTTC. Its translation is CSARDAGRAANNEQFF.

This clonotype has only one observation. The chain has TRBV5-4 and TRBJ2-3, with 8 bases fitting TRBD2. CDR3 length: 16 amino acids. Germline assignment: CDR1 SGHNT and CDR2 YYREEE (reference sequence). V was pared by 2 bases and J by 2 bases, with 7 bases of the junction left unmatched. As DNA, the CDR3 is TGTGCCAGCAGCTTTTCCGGGGGGGCCGACACAGATACGCAGTATTTT. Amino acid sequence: CASSFSGGADTDTQYF.

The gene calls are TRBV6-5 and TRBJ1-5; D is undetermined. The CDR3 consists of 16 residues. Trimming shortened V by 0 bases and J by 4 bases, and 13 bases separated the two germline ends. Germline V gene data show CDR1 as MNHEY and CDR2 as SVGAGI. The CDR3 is CASSYSSDIINQPQHF. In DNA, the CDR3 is TGTGCCAGCAGTTACTCCTCCGATATTATAAATCAGCCCCAGCATTTT.

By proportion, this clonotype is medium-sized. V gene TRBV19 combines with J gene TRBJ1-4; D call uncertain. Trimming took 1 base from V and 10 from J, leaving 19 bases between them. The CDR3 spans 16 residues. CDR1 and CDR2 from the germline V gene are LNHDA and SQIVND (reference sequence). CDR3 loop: CASSIVPSYTDGKLFF. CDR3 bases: TGTGCCAGTAGTATAGTCCCCTCTTATACGGACGGAAAACTGTTTTTT.

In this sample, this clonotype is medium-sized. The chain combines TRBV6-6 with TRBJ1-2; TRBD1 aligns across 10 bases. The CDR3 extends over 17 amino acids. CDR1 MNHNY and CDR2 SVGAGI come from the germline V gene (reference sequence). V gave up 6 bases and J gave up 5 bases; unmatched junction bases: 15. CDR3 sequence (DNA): TGTGCCAGCAGATCCGGGACAGGGGCCTCTAAGGTTTATGGCTACACCTTC. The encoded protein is CASRSGTGASKVYGYTF.

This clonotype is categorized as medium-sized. Written as DNA, the CDR3 is TGTGCCAGCAGTTCCCCTTTCTCCCCCTATGGCTACACCTTC. Its translation is CASSSPFSPYGYTF. The chain is built from TRBV6-6 and TRBJ1-2; D gene ambiguous. Trimming shortened V by 4 bases and J by 4 bases, and 13 bases separated the two germline ends. Per the germline V gene, CDR1 is MNHNY and CDR2 is SVGAGI (reference sequence). The CDR3 contains 14 residues.

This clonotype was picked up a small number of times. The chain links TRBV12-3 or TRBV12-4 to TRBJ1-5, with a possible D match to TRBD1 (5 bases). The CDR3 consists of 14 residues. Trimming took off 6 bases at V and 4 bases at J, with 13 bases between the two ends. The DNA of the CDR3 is TGTGCCAGCAGCCAAAAATGGGGGAATCAGCCCCAGCATTTT. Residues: CASSQKWGNQPQHF.

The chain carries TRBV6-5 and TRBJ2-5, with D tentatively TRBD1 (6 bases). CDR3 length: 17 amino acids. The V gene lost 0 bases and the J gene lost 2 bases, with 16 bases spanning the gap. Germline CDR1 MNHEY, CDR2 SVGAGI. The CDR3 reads CASSYSPSTGPQETQYF. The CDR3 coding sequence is TGTGCCAGCAGTTACTCTCCCTCGACAGGCCCTCAAGAGACCCAGTACTTC.

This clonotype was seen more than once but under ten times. The CDR3 bases are TGTGCCAGCAGTTACTCGTCGCCGGTTAATTCACCCCTCCACTTT. Translated: CASSYSSPVNSPLHF. The chain is built from TRBV6-5 and TRBJ1-6; no firm D call. V was pared by 0 bases and J by 6 bases, with 9 bases between. The CDR3 contains 15 residues. Germline lookup yields CDR1 MNHEY and CDR2 SVGAGI.

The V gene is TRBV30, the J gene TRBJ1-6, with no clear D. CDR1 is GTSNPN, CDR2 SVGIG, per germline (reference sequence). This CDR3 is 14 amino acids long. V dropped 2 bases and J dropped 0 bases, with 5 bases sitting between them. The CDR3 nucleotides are TGTGCCTGGAGTATAAGCTCCTATAATTCACCCCTCCACTTT. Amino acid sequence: CAWSISSYNSPLHF.

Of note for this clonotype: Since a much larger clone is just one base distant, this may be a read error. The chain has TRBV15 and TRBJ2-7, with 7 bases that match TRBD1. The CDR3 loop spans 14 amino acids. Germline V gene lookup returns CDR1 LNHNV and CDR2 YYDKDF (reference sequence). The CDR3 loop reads CAISRETGTYEQYF. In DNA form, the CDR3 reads TGTGCCATCAGCAGAGAGACAGGGACCTACGAGCAGTACTTC.

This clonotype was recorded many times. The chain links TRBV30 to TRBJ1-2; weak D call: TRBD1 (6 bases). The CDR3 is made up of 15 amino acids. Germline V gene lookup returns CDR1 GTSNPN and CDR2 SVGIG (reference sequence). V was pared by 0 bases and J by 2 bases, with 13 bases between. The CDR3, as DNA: TGTGCCTGGAGTGTAAGGGGGGAGGCCAACTATGGCTACACCTTC. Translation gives CAWSVRGEANYGYTF.

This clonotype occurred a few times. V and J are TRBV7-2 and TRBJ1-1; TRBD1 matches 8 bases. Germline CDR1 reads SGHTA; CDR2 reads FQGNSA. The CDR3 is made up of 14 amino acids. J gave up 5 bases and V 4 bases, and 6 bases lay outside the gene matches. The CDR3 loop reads CASSYGQGRTEAFF. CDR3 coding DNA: TGTGCCAGCAGCTACGGACAGGGAAGAACTGAAGCTTTCTTT.

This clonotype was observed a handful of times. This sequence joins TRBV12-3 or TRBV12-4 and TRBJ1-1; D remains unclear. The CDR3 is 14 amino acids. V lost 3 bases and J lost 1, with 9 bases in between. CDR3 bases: TGTGCCAGCAGTTTCCGGCCCGAGAACACTGAAGCTTTCTTT. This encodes CASSFRPENTEAFF.

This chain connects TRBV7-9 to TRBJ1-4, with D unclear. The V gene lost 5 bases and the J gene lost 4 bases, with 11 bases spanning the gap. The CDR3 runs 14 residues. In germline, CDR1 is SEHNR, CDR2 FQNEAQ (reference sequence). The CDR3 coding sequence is TGTGCCAGCAGCCCACGGACGGGTAATGAAAAACTGTTTTTT. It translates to CASSPRTGNEKLFF.

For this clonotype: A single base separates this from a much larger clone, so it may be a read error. The CDR3 protein is CASSLNAPSGGDSEAFF. In DNA, the CDR3 is TGTGCCAGCAGCTTGAACGCTCCGAGCGGGGGCGACTCTGAAGCTTTCTTT. The V and J genes are TRBV5-6 and TRBJ1-1; tentatively, D is TRBD1 (6 bases). CDR1 SGHDT and CDR2 YYEEEE come from the germline V gene. The CDR3 has 17 residues. The V end lost 1 base, the J end lost 6 bases, and 22 bases lay between the germline ends. The entire variable domain, with the rest obtained from reference TRBV5-6 and TRBJ1-1, is as follows: DAGVTQSPTHLIKTRGQQVTLRCSPKSGHDTVSWYQQALGQGPQFIFQYYEEEERQRGNFPDRFSGHQFPNYSSELNVNALLLGDSALYLCASSLNAPSGGDSEAFFGQGTRLTVV.

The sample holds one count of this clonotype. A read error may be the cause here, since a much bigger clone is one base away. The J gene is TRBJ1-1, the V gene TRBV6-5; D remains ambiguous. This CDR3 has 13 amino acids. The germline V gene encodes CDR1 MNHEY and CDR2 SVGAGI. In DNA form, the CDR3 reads TGTCCCAGCAGCGCCCGGCCTTACGCTGAAGCTTTCTTT. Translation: CPSSARPYAEAFF.

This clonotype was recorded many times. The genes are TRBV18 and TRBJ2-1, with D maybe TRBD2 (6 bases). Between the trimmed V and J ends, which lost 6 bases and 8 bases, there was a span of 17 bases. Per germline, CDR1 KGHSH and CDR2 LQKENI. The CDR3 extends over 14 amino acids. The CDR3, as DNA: TGTGCCAGCTCCCTACTTTGGGGCGGGGATGAGCAGTTCTTC. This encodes CASSLLWGGDEQFF.

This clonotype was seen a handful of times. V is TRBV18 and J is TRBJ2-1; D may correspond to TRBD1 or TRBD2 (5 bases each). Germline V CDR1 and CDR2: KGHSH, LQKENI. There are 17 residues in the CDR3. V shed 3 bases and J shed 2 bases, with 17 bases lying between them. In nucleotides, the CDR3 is TGTGCCAGCTCACCGATCCCCGGGACGGTTCCCTACAATGAGCAGTTCTTC. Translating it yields CASSPIPGTVPYNEQFF.